The 27 T cell receptor beta chains reported below all come from one sample, sequenced in a study of sequential checkpoint blockade in melanoma. The data were produced by immunoSEQ multiplex PCR, yet TCRdb's version contains in-frame clones alone and is incomplete. The sample carries 15,000 to 20,000 clones, 55% to 80% recorded once. Treatment specified: randomized to nivolumab then ipilimumab (arm A) or the reverse (arm B). This specimen consisted of CD8+ T cells sorted from blood (inferred from file names), obtained from a patient given nivolumab and ipilimumab in sequence. The receptors originated from a human donor with melanoma.

The V call is TRBV30, the J call TRBJ1-1; 12 positions agree with TRBD1. The length of the CDR3 is 17 residues. V was clipped by 1 base and J by 0 bases; unmatched bases: 6. CDR1 is GTSNPN, CDR2 SVGIG, per germline (reference sequence). This CDR3 is CAWSGRDRGQLNTEAFF. In DNA, the CDR3 is TGTGCCTGGAGTGGCCGGGACAGGGGGCAATTGAACACTGAAGCTTTCTTT.

In DNA form, the CDR3 reads TGTGCCAGCAGCAAAGCGGGAGGCTCCTACGAGCAGTACTTC. Its translation is CASSKAGGSYEQYF. The J gene is TRBJ2-7, the V gene TRBV21-1; the tabulated D call, TRBD2, remains unverified against the DNA. TRBV21-1 is classified as a pseudogene. The CDR3 totals 14 residues.

This clone was detected once. The rearrangement links TRBV2 to TRBJ2-7; a possible D gene is TRBD1 (5 bases). The CDR3 sequence is 12 residues long. Germline V lookup: CDR1 SNHLY, CDR2 FYNNEI. Trimming took 7 bases from V and 7 from J, leaving 14 bases between them. CDR3 loop: CASIRQGREQYF. The CDR3 DNA is TGTGCCAGCATTCGGCAGGGTCGGGAGCAGTACTTC.

This chain joins TRBV21-1 and TRBJ1-1; TRBD1 is the table's D call and was not checked against the DNA. TRBV21-1 is a documented pseudogene. This CDR3 spans 16 amino acids. In nucleotides, the CDR3 is TGTGCCAGCAGCAAATCGGCAGGGCCGGCAATCACTGAAGCTTTCTTT. It specifies CASSKSAGPAITEAFF.

For this clone: Other nucleotide sequences in the sample specify the same CDR3. The rearrangement joins TRBV6-5 to TRBJ1-1; TRBD1 might be the D (5 bases). The CDR3 totals 13 residues. V shed 5 bases and J shed 1 base, with 8 bases lying between them. Germline assignment: CDR1 MNHEY and CDR2 SVGAGI. Here the CDR3 reads CASSDGQNTEAFF. The CDR3 region has the DNA TGTGCCAGCAGTGACGGACAGAACACTGAAGCTTTCTTT.

The rearrangement uses TRBV19 and TRBJ1-5, with a tentative D call TRBD1 (5 bases). The germline V and J ends were trimmed by 1 base and 7 bases, with 14 bases remaining between them. The CDR3 totals 15 residues. The germline gives CDR1 LNHDA, CDR2 SQIVND (reference sequence). In DNA form, the CDR3 reads TGTGCCAGTAGTATAGGTTTGGGACTGGGACAGCCCCAGCATTTT. The encoded protein is CASSIGLGLGQPQHF.

This rearrangement joins TRBV5-1 to TRBJ1-1; no firm D call. Trimming pared 0 bases from V and 1 base from J, leaving 4 bases between. The CDR3 loop spans 13 amino acids. CDR1 SGHRS and CDR2 YFSETQ come from the germline V gene. The CDR3 loop reads CASSLGRNTEAFF. DNA for the CDR3: TGCGCCAGCAGCTTGGGCAGGAACACTGAAGCTTTCTTT.

In the case of this clone: The junction does not match germline at one end; this may be a read error. This sample includes further DNA sequences coding for the same CDR3. This chain links TRBV6-5 with TRBJ2-7; TRBD2 matches 9 bases. The CDR3 runs 12 residues. Germline V CDR1 and CDR2: MNHEY, SVGAGI. The CDR3 sequence is CASTSGKYEQYF. CDR3 bases: TGTGCCAGCACTAGCGGGAAGTACGAGCAGTACTTT.

This clone showed up just a few times. The CDR3 nucleotides read TGCGCCAGCAGTCTGGGCTGTTCCTACGAGCAGTACTTC. Translating it yields CASSLGCSYEQYF. This chain uses TRBV23-1 with TRBJ2-7; D unresolved. TRBV23-1 is noted as an ORF with a role that remains uncertain. V lost 4 bases, J lost 1 base, and 8 bases lay in between. The CDR3 is made up of 13 amino acids.

The chain is built from TRBV29-1 and TRBJ1-1; TRBD1 matches 7 bases. With V trimmed by 6 bases and J by 1 base, 8 bases remained unmatched. Germline V gene data show CDR1 as SQVTM and CDR2 as ANQGSEA. The CDR3 totals 14 residues. The CDR3 bases are TGCAGCGTGGTTACAGGGGCCAGGAACACTGAAGCTTTCTTT. Protein: CSVVTGARNTEAFF. The whole variable domain, remainder taken from reference TRBV29-1 and TRBJ1-1, is SAVISQKPSRDICQRGTSLTIQCQVDSQVTMMFWYRQQPGQSLTLIATANQGSEATYESGFVIDKFPISRPNLTFSTLTVSNMSPEDSSIYLCSVVTGARNTEAFFGQGTRLTVV.

The chain is built from TRBV28 and TRBJ1-5; D gene unclear. The CDR3 sequence is 11 residues long. V was cut by 6 bases and J by 5 bases, with 5 bases left in between. The germline CDR1 and CDR2 sequences are MDHEN and SYDVKM. The CDR3 loop reads CASSNYQPQHF. In nucleotides, the CDR3 is TGTGCCAGCAGCAACTATCAGCCCCAGCATTTT.

The chain recombines TRBV5-1 with TRBJ2-6, with unresolved D. The CDR3 consists of 17 residues. CDR1 and CDR2 from the germline V gene are SGHRS and YFSETQ. The V and J ends lost 2 bases and 0 bases respectively, with 12 bases between them. Here the CDR3 reads CASSFPQANSGANVLTF. CDR3 sequence (DNA): TGCGCCAGCAGCTTCCCCCAAGCCAACTCTGGGGCCAACGTCCTGACTTTC.

This clone was counted a single time. The rearrangement joins TRBV11-2 to TRBJ2-7, with TRBD1 matching 7 bases. J was trimmed by 0 bases and V by 5 bases; bases with no gene match: 7. Germline V gene data show CDR1 as SGHAT and CDR2 as FQNNGV. The CDR3 length is 15 residues. CDR3 sequence reads: CASSPRTGNSYEQYF. For the CDR3, the DNA is TGTGCCAGCAGCCCCCGGACAGGAAACTCCTACGAGCAGTACTTC.

V gene TRBV19 combines with J gene TRBJ2-7; a weak D match, TRBD1 (6 bases). There are 14 residues in the CDR3. The germline V and J ends were trimmed by 3 bases and 5 bases, with 14 bases remaining between them. The germline V gene has CDR1 LNHDA and CDR2 SQIVND (reference sequence). The chain's CDR3 is CASSISRGLNEQYF. CDR3 nucleotide sequence: TGTGCCAGTAGTATCTCGAGGGGGTTAAACGAGCAGTACTTC. Based on the CDR3 plus reference TRBV19 and TRBJ2-7, the full variable domain is DGGITQSPKYLFRKEGQNVTLSCEQNLNHDAMYWYRQDPGQGLRLIYYSQIVNDFQKGDIAEGYSVSREKKESFPLTVTSAQKNPTAFYLCASSISRGLNEQYFGPGTRLTVT.

The rearrangement joins TRBV4-2 to TRBJ2-7; possible D gene TRBD1, 5 bases. This CDR3 contains 16 residues. With 4 bases removed from V and 2 bases from J, the gap between germline ends came to 18 bases. Germline CDR1 is LGHNA and CDR2 is YNFKEQ. This CDR3 reads CASSPSRKQAAYEQYF. The CDR3 DNA reads TGTGCCAGCAGCCCCAGCCGAAAACAGGCTGCCTACGAGCAGTACTTC.

The chain uses TRBV10-2 and TRBJ2-5, with D possibly matching TRBD2 (6 bases). The ends were cut back, 2 bases at V and 1 base at J, with 11 bases in the middle. Germline V gene lookup returns CDR1 WSHSY and CDR2 SAAADI. This CDR3 is built from 15 residues. The CDR3 is CASSEKGGFQETQYF. As DNA, the CDR3 is TGCGCCAGCAGTGAGAAAGGAGGGTTCCAAGAGACCCAGTACTTC.

The chain has TRBV19 and TRBJ1-1; D is unclear. Trimming stripped 3 bases from V and 5 bases from J, with 13 bases between. The CDR3 loop spans 14 amino acids. From germline, CDR1 is LNHDA and CDR2 SQIVND (reference sequence). CDR3 nucleotides: TGTGCCAGTAGTATCCCCGCCGAGAGGACTGAAGCTTTCTTT. Translated: CASSIPAERTEAFF.

The V and J genes are TRBV19 and TRBJ2-7; 11 bases fit TRBD2. The V segment lost 10 bases and the J segment 3 bases; nucleotides outside the gene matches: 5. Germline assignment: CDR1 LNHDA and CDR2 SQIVND (reference sequence). The CDR3 runs 13 residues. The CDR3 nucleotides read TGTGCCACTGGGACTAGCGGTAGCTACGAGCAGTACTTC. Translation: CATGTSGSYEQYF.

The chain combines TRBV4-1 with TRBJ1-5; TRBD1 agrees at 7 bases. The J segment lost 2 bases and the V segment lost 4 bases, leaving 8 bases of the junction unmatched. The CDR3 sequence is 16 residues long. CDR1 and CDR2 from the germline V gene are MGHRA and YSYEKL. CDR3 protein: CASSPTNRGRNQPQHF. CDR3 nucleotides: TGCGCCAGCAGCCCCACAAACAGGGGTCGCAATCAGCCCCAGCATTTT.

The chain is built from TRBV6-1 and TRBJ2-7, with 9 bases aligning to TRBD1. From germline, CDR1 is MNHNS and CDR2 SASEGT. This CDR3 region has 16 residues. V lost 0 bases and J lost 5; bases outside the gene matches: 8. CDR3 sequence (DNA): TGTGCCAGCAGTGAAGCAGTCGGGACAGGGTTCCACGAGCAGTACTTC. This translates into CASSEAVGTGFHEQYF.

V gene TRBV7-9 combines with J gene TRBJ2-7, with TRBD1 matching over 9 bases. CDR1 is SEHNR, CDR2 FQNEAQ, per germline (reference sequence). The CDR3 has 17 amino acids. The trim removed 5 bases at V and 1 base at J, leaving 12 bases unmatched. For the CDR3, the DNA is TGTGCCAGCAGCCCACGGACTGGGACAGGGCCTTCCTACGAGCAGTACTTC. This encodes CASSPRTGTGPSYEQYF.

The V and J genes are TRBV7-9 and TRBJ1-5, with D hard to call. The germline V gene encodes CDR1 SEHNR and CDR2 FQNEAQ (reference sequence). The CDR3 spans 15 residues. V lost 4 bases and J lost 7, with 17 bases in between. CDR3 DNA sequence: TGTGCCAGCAGCTCGACAAGGGAGCCGGACCAGCCCCAGCATTTT. Amino acid sequence: CASSSTREPDQPQHF.

The gene calls are TRBV27 and TRBJ1-4, with D unresolved. The germline V and J ends were trimmed by 7 bases and 0 bases, with 12 bases remaining between them. This CDR3 comprises 15 residues. Germline V lookup: CDR1 MNHEY, CDR2 SMNVEV (reference sequence). The CDR3 nucleotides read TGTGCCAGCAAGGAGCACCCTGCAACTAATGAAAAACTGTTTTTT. This codes for CASKEHPATNEKLFF.

V is TRBV5-1 and J is TRBJ2-5; D unclear. The J call may be wrong; the DNA end is better matched by TRBJ2-7. CDR1 is SGHRS, CDR2 YFSETQ, per germline. The CDR3 extends over 14 amino acids. CDR3 in amino acids: CASSLLNSVGEQYF. DNA of the CDR3: TGCGCCAGCAGCTTGTTGAACAGTGTGGGCGAGCAGTACTTC.

This clone was seen only a few times. V is TRBV11-3 and J is TRBJ2-7, with D tentatively TRBD2 (7 bases). The CDR3 totals 16 residues. The germline gives CDR1 SGHNT, CDR2 YENEEA. Trimming removed 6 bases from V and 0 bases from J, with 18 bases in between. CDR3 DNA sequence: TGTGCCAGCAGTTATTACCTCGGGGGGCCCTCCTACGAGCAGTACTTC. Protein product: CASSYYLGGPSYEQYF.

The CDR3 protein is CASRLQAGGRDEQFF. CDR3 DNA sequence: TGTGCCAGCAGATTGCAGGCGGGGGGTAGGGATGAGCAGTTCTTC. This chain uses TRBV5-4 with TRBJ2-1; 8 bases are shared with TRBD2. The trim removed 5 bases at V and 8 bases at J, leaving 12 bases unmatched. The CDR3 covers 15 residues. From germline, CDR1 is SGHNT and CDR2 YYREEE (reference sequence).

This chain joins TRBV27 and TRBJ2-1; 9 nucleotides line up with TRBD2. The CDR3 runs to 15 residues. With V trimmed by 5 bases and J by 6 bases, 8 bases remained unmatched. Germline CDR1 MNHEY, CDR2 SMNVEV (reference sequence). CDR3: CASSLAGNPLNEQFF. In DNA, the CDR3 is TGTGCCAGCAGTCTAGCGGGGAACCCCCTCAATGAGCAGTTCTTC.